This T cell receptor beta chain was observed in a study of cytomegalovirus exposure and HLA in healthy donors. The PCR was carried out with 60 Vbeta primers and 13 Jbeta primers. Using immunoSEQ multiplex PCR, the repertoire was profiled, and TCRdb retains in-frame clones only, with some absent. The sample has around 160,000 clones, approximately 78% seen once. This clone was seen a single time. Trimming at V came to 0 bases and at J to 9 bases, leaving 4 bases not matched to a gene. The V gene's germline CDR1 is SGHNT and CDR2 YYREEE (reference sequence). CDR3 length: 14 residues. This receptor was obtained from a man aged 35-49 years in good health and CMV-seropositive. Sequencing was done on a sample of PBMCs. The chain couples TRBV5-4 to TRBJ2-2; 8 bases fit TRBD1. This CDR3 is CASSLDGQGRELFF. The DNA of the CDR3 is TGTGCCAGCAGCTTGGACGGACAGGGCCGGGAGCTGTTTTTT.